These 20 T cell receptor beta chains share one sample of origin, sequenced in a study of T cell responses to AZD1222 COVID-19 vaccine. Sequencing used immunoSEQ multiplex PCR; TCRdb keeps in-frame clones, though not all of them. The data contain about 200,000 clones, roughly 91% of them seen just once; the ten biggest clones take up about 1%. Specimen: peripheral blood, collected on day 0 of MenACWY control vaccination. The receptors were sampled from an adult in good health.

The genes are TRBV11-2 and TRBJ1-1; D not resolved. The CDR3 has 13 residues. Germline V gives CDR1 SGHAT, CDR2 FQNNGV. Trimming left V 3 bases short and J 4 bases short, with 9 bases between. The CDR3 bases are TGTGCCAGCAGCTTGGCTGGACCCACTGAAGCTTTCTTT. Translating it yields CASSLAGPTEAFF.

The CDR3 region has the DNA TGCAGTGCTAGGGCCAGTGGCGGCTACACCTTC. This encodes CSARASGGYTF. V is TRBV20-1 and J is TRBJ1-2; D remains ambiguous. The germline V gene encodes CDR1 DFQATT and CDR2 SNEGSKA (reference sequence). The V end was cut by 3 bases, the J end by 8 bases, with 10 bases between. The CDR3 loop spans 11 amino acids.

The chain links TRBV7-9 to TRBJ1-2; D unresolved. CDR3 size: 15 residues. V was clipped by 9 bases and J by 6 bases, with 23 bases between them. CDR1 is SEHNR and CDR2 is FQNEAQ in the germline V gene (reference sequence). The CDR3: CASLVEKAGSDGYTF. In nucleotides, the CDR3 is TGTGCCAGTCTTGTTGAGAAAGCCGGATCGGATGGCTACACCTTC.

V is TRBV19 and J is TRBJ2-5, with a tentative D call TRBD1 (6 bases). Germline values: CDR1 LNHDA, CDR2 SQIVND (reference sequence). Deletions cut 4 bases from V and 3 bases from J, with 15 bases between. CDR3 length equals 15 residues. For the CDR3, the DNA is TGTGCCAGTAGTAATCAACAGGGAGTTGAAGAGACCCAGTACTTC. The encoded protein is CASSNQQGVEETQYF.

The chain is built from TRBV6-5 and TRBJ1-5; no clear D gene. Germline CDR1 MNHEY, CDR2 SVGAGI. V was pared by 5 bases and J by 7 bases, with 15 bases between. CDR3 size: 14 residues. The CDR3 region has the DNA TGTGCCAGCAGTCTCGGAGGGAAAGGGCAGCCCCAGCATTTT. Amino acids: CASSLGGKGQPQHF.

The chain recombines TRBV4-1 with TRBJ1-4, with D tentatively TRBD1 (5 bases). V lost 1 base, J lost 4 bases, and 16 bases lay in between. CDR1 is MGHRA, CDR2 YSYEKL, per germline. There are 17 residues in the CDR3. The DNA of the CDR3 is TGCGCCAGCAGCCAAGGGCCCACAGGATCCGGTAATGAAAAACTGTTTTTT. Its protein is CASSQGPTGSGNEKLFF.

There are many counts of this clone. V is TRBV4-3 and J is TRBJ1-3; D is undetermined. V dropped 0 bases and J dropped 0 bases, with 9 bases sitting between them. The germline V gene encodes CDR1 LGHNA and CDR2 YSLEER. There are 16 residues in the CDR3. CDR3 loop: CASSQESLISGNTIYF. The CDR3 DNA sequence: TGCGCCAGCAGCCAAGAATCGCTCATCTCTGGAAACACCATATATTTT.

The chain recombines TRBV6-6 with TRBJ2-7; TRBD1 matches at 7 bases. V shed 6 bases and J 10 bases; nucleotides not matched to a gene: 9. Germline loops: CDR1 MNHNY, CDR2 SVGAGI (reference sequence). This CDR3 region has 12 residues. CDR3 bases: TGTGCCAGCAGACCAGAACAGGGGAGACAGTACTTC. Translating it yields CASRPEQGRQYF.

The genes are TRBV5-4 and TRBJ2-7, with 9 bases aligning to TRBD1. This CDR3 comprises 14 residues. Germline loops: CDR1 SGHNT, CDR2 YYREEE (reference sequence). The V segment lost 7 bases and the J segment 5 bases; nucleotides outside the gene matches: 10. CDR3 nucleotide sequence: TGTGCCAGCGGTCGGACAGGGGTCGAGGACGAGCAGTACTTC. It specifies CASGRTGVEDEQYF.

For the CDR3, the DNA is TGCAGCGTTCACAGCGATGAAAAACTGTTTTTT. It specifies CSVHSDEKLFF. This sequence joins TRBV29-1 and TRBJ1-4, with D hard to call. CDR1 and CDR2 (germline): SQVTM, ANQGSEA. Trimming left V 5 bases short and J 6 bases short, with 7 bases between. This CDR3 contains 11 residues.

The CDR3 DNA reads as TGCGCCAGCAGCCCGCGGGACACTGGGGCCAACGTCCTGACTTTC. Translation gives CASSPRDTGANVLTF. The chain combines TRBV5-1 with TRBJ2-6, with D possibly being TRBD1 or TRBD2 (6 bases each). The CDR3 has 15 residues. Looked up from germline, CDR1 is SGHRS and CDR2 is YFSETQ. Trimming pared 4 bases from V and 2 bases from J, leaving 10 bases between.

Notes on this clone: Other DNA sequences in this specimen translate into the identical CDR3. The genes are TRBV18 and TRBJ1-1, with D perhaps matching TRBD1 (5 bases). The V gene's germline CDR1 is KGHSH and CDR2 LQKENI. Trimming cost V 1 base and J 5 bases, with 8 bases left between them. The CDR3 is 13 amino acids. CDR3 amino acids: CASSPRGGTEAFF. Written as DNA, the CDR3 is TGTGCCAGCTCACCACGGGGGGGTACTGAAGCTTTCTTT.

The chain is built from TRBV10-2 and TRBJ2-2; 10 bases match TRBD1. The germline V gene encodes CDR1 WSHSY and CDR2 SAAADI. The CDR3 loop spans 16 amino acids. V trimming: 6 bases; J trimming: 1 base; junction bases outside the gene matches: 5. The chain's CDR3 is CASSDRGRGNTGELFF. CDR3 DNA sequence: TGCGCCAGCAGCGACAGGGGGCGGGGGAACACCGGGGAGCTGTTTTTT.

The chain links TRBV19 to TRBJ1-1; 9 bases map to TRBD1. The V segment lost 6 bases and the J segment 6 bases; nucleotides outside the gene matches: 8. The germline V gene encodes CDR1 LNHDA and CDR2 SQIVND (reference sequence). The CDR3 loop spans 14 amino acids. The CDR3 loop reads CASSPGTGYSEAFF. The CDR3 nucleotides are TGTGCCAGTAGCCCCGGGACAGGGTATTCTGAAGCTTTCTTT.

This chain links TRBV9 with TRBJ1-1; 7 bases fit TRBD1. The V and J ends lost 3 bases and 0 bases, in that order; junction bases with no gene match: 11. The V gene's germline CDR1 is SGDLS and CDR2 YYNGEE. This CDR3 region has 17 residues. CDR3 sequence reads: CASSEPKGTAMNTEAFF. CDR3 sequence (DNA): TGTGCCAGCAGCGAGCCCAAAGGGACAGCCATGAACACTGAAGCTTTCTTT.

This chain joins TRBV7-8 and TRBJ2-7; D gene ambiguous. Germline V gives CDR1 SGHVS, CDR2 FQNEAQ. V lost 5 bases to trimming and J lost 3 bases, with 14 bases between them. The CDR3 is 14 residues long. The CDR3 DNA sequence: TGTGCCAGCAGCCGAGGTGGGCTTCGCTACGAGCAGTACTTC. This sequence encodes CASSRGGLRYEQYF. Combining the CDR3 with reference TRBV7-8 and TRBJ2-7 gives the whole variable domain GAGVSQSPRYKVAKRGQDVALRCDPISGHVSLFWYQQALGQGPEFLTYFQNEAQLDKSGLPSDRFFAERPEGSVSTLKIQRTQQEDSAVYLCASSRGGLRYEQYFGPGTRLTVT.

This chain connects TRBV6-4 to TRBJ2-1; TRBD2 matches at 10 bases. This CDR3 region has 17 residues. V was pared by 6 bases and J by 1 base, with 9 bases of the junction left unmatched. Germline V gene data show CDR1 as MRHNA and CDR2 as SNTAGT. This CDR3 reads CASSPNERGGSYNEQFF. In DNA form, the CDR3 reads TGTGCCAGCAGCCCCAACGAGCGGGGGGGTTCCTACAATGAGCAGTTCTTC.

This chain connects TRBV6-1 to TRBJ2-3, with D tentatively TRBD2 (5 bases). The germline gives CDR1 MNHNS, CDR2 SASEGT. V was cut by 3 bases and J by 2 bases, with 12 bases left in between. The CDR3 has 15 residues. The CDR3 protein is CASSERRGDTDTQYF. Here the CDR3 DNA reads TGTGCCAGCAGTGAGAGACGGGGAGACACAGATACGCAGTATTTT.

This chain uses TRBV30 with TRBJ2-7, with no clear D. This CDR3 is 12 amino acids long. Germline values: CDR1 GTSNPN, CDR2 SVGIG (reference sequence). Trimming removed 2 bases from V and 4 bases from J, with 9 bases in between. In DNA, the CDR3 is TGTGCCTGGAGTCTCATCAGGTACGAGCAGTACTTC. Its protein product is CAWSLIRYEQYF.

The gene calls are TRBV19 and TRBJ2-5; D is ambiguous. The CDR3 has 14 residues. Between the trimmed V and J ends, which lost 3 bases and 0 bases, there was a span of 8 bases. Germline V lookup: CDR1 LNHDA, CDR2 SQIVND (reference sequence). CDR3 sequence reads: CASSISADQETQYF. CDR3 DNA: TGTGCCAGTAGTATTTCGGCGGACCAAGAGACCCAGTACTTC.